This TCR beta chain derives from a study of cytomegalovirus exposure and HLA in healthy donors. The PCR used 60 Vbeta and 13 Jbeta primers. Measured with immunoSEQ multiplex PCR; TCRdb has only the in-frame clones, and not every one. The sample shows under 150,000 clones, 75% to 85% of them seen only once. As to this clone: Antigen specificity is unknown.

Trimming shortened V by 3 bases and J by 3 bases, and 8 bases separated the two germline ends. Germline V CDR1 and CDR2: MNHEY, SMNVEV (reference sequence). The CDR3 contains 14 residues. Overall study results and limits: Within an earlier analysis, most TCR beta V segments proved productive either about 90% or about 30% of the time.

This chain connects TRBV27 to TRBJ2-2; D perhaps matches TRBD2 (6 bases). The clonotype comes from a male donor in good health and CMV-seronegative. The sequenced material came from PBMCs. CDR3 coding DNA: TGTGCCAGCAGTTTGCGGGGCTACACCGGGGAGCTGTTTTTT. This gives the protein CASSLRGYTGELFF.